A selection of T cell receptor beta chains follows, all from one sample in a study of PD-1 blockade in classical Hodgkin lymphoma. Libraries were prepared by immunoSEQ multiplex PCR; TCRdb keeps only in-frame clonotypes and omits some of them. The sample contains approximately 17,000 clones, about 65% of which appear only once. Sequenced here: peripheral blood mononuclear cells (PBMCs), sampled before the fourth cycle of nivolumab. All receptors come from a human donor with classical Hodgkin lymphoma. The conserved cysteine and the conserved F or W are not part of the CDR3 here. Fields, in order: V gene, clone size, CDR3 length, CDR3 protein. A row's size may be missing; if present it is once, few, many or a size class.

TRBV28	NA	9	ASSRGYEQY
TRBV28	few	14	ASSSPRQGAQETQY
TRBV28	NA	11	AGGTGAAYGYT
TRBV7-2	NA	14	ASSLDSGTSGNEQF
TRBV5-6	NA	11	ASSLGPQDEQF
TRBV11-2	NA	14	ASSTRTGGGSTEAF
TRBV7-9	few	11	ASSLAGREKLF
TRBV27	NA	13	ASSRTGAVNQPQH
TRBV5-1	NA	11	ASSLAGPGELF
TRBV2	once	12	ASSGTGERETQY
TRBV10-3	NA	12	AISERSISYEQY
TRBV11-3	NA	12	ASSSGTGSDTQY
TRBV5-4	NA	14	ASSSHLSGGPYEQF
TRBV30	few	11	AWSRGLNNEQF
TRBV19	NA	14	ASSAVDGRFDNEQF
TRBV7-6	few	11	ASSPGGTGELF
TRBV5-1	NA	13	ASSLLADSTDTQY
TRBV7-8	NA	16	ASSLGGLARALYNEQF
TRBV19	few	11	ASMGVGFQPQH
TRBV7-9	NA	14	ASSRVTGTVTDTQY
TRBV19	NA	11	ASSIVPDNEQF
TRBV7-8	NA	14	ASSLGGTGFDYGYT
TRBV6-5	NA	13	ASSYSRWVNTEAF
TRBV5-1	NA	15	ASSLNYRGRRNEKLF
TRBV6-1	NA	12	ASSEIGSGNTIY
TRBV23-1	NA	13	ASILPAGAVRGYT
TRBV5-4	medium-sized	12	ASSLKGDSSPQH
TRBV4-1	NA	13	ASSQVGLGSYEQY
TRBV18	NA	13	ASSPQGEAGNTIY
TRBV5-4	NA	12	ASSLGGTASEAF
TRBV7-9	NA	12	ASRQTGVTGELF
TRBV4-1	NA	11	ASSPSTEYEQY
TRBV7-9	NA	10	ASSLVGPEAF
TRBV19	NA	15	ASSISGTSGGYNEQF
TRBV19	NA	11	ASSIGGANEQF